This section outlines one TCR beta chain sequence together with its context. Its target is unknown. Measured with immunoSEQ multiplex PCR; TCRdb has only the in-frame clones, and not every one. This table has around 60,000 clones, roughly two thirds appearing once. This sample is drawn from a study of T cell clones after liver transplantation. Study summary: Tolerant meant at least one year fully off immunosuppression without liver enzymes above twice normal. Samples came pre-transplant, pre-randomization before withdrawal, and post-randomization after withdrawal ended.

Study-level points and caveats: Compared with third party-reactive sequences, donor-reactive ones declined more, independent of withdrawal success.

The origin of this receptor is a human donor who received a liver transplant. The sample in question was CD4+ T cells from blood, obtained before liver transplant.

CDR3 protein: CASNGQDYGYTF. CDR3 bases: TGTGCCAGTAACGGACAGGACTATGGCTACACCTTC. The V and J genes are TRBV19 and TRBJ1-2; 7 bases are a match to TRBD1. Trimming cost V 7 bases and J 3 bases; bases outside gene matches: 2. Germline values: CDR1 LNHDA, CDR2 SQIVND (reference sequence). The CDR3 covers 12 residues. Full variable domain (outside the CDR3, taken from reference TRBV19 and TRBJ1-2): DGGITQSPKYLFRKEGQNVTLSCEQNLNHDAMYWYRQDPGQGLRLIYYSQIVNDFQKGDIAEGYSVSREKKESFPLTVTSAQKNPTAFYLCASNGQDYGYTFGSGTRLTVV.